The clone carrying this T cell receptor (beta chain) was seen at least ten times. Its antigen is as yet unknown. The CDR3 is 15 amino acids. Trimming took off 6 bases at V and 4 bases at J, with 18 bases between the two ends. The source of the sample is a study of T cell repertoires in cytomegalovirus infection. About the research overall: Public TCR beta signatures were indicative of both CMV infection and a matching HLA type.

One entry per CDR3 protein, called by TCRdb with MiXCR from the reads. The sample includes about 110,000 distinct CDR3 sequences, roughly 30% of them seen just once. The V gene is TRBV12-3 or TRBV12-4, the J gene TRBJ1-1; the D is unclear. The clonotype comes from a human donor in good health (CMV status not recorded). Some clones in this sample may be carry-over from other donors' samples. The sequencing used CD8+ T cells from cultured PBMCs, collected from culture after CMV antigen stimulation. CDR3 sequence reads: CASSLIWAIGTEAFF. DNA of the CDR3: TGTGCCAGCAGCTTAATATGGGCGATCGGCACTGAAGCTTTCTTT.